Presented here are 24 T cell receptor beta chains from one specimen sequenced in a study of T cell responses to AZD1222 COVID-19 vaccine. The table came from immunoSEQ multiplex PCR; TCRdb's copy has only in-frame clones and leaves some out. The table lists 90,000 to 120,000 clones, roughly 86% of them singletons. The material sequenced was peripheral blood, taken 28 days after the second dose of the MenACWY control vaccine. The source is an adult who received the MenACWY meningococcal vaccine as a control.

The J gene is TRBJ1-1, the V gene TRBV6-2 or TRBV6-3, with a weak D call TRBD1 (5 bases). Germline-derived CDR1 and CDR2 are MNHEY and SVGEGT. CDR3 length: 12 residues. Trimming shortened V by 5 bases and J by 7 bases, and 11 bases separated the two germline ends. The CDR3 loop is CASSHGGLEAFF. The CDR3, as DNA: TGTGCCAGCAGTCACGGGGGTCTTGAAGCTTTCTTT.

The V and J genes are TRBV7-8 and TRBJ1-6; the D is unclear. Germline V gene lookup returns CDR1 SGHVS and CDR2 FQNEAQ. The V end was cut by 0 bases, the J end by 10 bases, with 13 bases between. The CDR3 consists of 15 residues. The CDR3 DNA is TGTGCCAGCAGCTTAGCGCTCGGGGAGCAATCACCCCTCCACTTT. Translation: CASSLALGEQSPLHF.

The CDR3 here is CASSPELGGEAFF. In nucleotides, the CDR3 is TGTGCCAGCTCACCAGAGTTGGGGGGTGAAGCTTTCTTT. The chain has TRBV18 and TRBJ1-1; possible D gene TRBD1, 5 bases. The CDR3 consists of 13 residues. Trimming removed 2 bases from V and 7 bases from J, with 11 bases in between. Germline CDR1 KGHSH, CDR2 LQKENI.

The chain recombines TRBV5-1 with TRBJ2-7, with 7 bases matching TRBD1. Germline-derived CDR1 and CDR2 are SGHRS and YFSETQ. The J segment lost 4 bases and the V segment lost 3 bases, leaving 10 bases of the junction unmatched. The CDR3 sequence is 15 residues long. The CDR3 loop is CASSSGLGTVYEQYF. The CDR3 DNA reads TGCGCCAGCAGCTCCGGCCTCGGGACAGTTTACGAGCAGTACTTC. The full variable domain, its missing parts supplied by reference TRBV5-1 and TRBJ2-7, is KAGVTQTPRYLIKTRGQQVTLSCSPISGHRSVSWYQQTPGQGLQFLFEYFSETQRNKGNFPGRFSGRQFSNSRSEMNVSTLELGDSALYLCASSSGLGTVYEQYFGPGTRLTVT.

The rearrangement joins TRBV7-2 to TRBJ2-7; 9 nucleotides line up with TRBD2. This CDR3 spans 15 amino acids. The germline V gene has CDR1 SGHTA and CDR2 FQGNSA. V shed 5 bases, J shed 5 bases, and the junction held 10 bases outside the gene matches. The CDR3 reads CASSPLGLAGNEQYF. Here the CDR3 DNA reads TGTGCCAGCAGCCCTCTGGGCCTAGCGGGGAACGAGCAGTACTTC.

J is TRBJ2-2 and V is TRBV4-1, with TRBD1 matching 8 bases. The junction had 6 bases not matched to a gene; V was cut back by 2 bases and J by 7 bases. The germline V gene encodes CDR1 MGHRA and CDR2 YSYEKL. CDR3 length: 15 residues. CDR3 DNA sequence: TGCGCCAGCAGCCAACCGACAGGGGTGGGCGGGGAGCTGTTTTTT. This translates into CASSQPTGVGGELFF.

The chain carries TRBV13 and TRBJ2-7, with 13 bases identical to TRBD2. The CDR3 runs to 14 residues. The V gene end was trimmed by 4 bases and the J gene end by 6 bases; junction bases not matched to a gene: 3. Germline V gene sequence: CDR1 PRHDT, CDR2 FYEKMQ (reference sequence). The CDR3: CASSSRTSGGEQYF. CDR3 DNA: TGTGCCAGCAGCTCCCGGACTAGCGGGGGCGAGCAGTACTTC.

The chain carries TRBV4-2 and TRBJ2-2; D may be TRBD2 (5 bases). Germline V gene sequence: CDR1 LGHNA, CDR2 YNFKEQ. Trimming took 4 bases from V and 5 from J, leaving 11 bases between them. CDR3 length: 14 residues. The CDR3 coding sequence is TGTGCCAGCAGCCGGGAAAGAGGGACCGGGGAGCTGTTTTTT. Protein: CASSRERGTGELFF.

The CDR3 DNA follows: TGTGCCTGGAGTAGGCAGCTCTCCTACGAGCAGTACTTC. Amino acids: CAWSRQLSYEQYF. The chain recombines TRBV30 with TRBJ2-7; no definite D call. Germline lookup yields CDR1 GTSNPN and CDR2 SVGIG (reference sequence). This CDR3 has 13 amino acids. V was clipped by 2 bases and J by 0 bases, with 8 bases between them.

This chain connects TRBV11-2 to TRBJ2-7; D is possibly TRBD1 (6 bases). The CDR3 loop spans 14 amino acids. CDR1 and CDR2 from the germline V gene are SGHAT and FQNNGV. V shed 3 bases and J shed 3 bases, with 12 bases lying between them. The CDR3 DNA is TGTGCCAGCAGCTTCGGTGCCAGGGGCTACGAGCAGTACTTC. Amino acid sequence: CASSFGARGYEQYF. Based on the CDR3 plus reference TRBV11-2 and TRBJ2-7, the full variable domain is EAGVAQSPRYKIIEKRQSVAFWCNPISGHATLYWYQQILGQGPKLLIQFQNNGVVDDSQLPKDRFSAERLKGVDSTLKIQPAKLEDSAVYLCASSFGARGYEQYFGPGTRLTVT.

A few counts support this clone. The rearrangement links TRBV6-5 to TRBJ1-2; D perhaps matches TRBD1 (6 bases). V lost 6 bases and J lost 4, with 12 bases in between. CDR1 is MNHEY and CDR2 is SVGAGI in the germline V gene. The CDR3 length is 13 residues. The CDR3 DNA follows: TGTGCCAGCAGGGTCAGGGGTAGCTATGGCTACACCTTC. It encodes CASRVRGSYGYTF.

This chain uses TRBV11-2 with TRBJ1-1; no clear D. The CDR3 is 13 residues long. V gave up 1 base and J gave up 0 bases, with 3 bases separating them. Germline loops: CDR1 SGHAT, CDR2 FQNNGV. CDR3 sequence reads: CASSLVVNTEAFF. CDR3 DNA: TGTGCCAGCAGCTTAGTGGTGAACACTGAAGCTTTCTTT.

The rearrangement links TRBV4-2 to TRBJ1-2; possible D gene TRBD1, 6 bases. The CDR3 covers 13 residues. Germline CDR1 is LGHNA and CDR2 is YNFKEQ. The V and J ends lost 0 bases and 8 bases respectively, with 10 bases between them. The CDR3 bases are TGTGCCAGCAGCCAAGATTTGGGGGGCGGCTACACCTTC. Protein product: CASSQDLGGGYTF.

The chain uses TRBV9 and TRBJ1-3, with 7 bases lining up with TRBD1. This CDR3 has 16 amino acids. Trimming took 4 bases from V and 0 from J; bases not matched to a gene: 7. Germline assignment: CDR1 SGDLS and CDR2 YYNGEE. CDR3 protein: CASSISGTASGNTIYF. CDR3 DNA: TGTGCCAGCAGCATTTCCGGGACAGCCTCTGGAAACACCATATATTTT.

The V gene is TRBV6-5, the J gene TRBJ1-1, with a possible D match to TRBD1 (5 bases). The germline V and J ends were trimmed by 0 bases and 9 bases, with 20 bases remaining between them. This CDR3 is 16 amino acids long. Germline V gene sequence: CDR1 MNHEY, CDR2 SVGAGI. The CDR3 spells CASSYSYLAGTLKAFF. The CDR3 DNA reads TGTGCCAGCAGTTACTCGTACTTGGCAGGGACTCTAAAAGCTTTCTTT.

V and J are TRBV4-3 and TRBJ1-1; the D gene is possibly TRBD1 (6 bases). Per germline, CDR1 LGHNA and CDR2 YSLEER. The CDR3 has 17 amino acids. Trimming shortened V by 0 bases and J by 0 bases, and 14 bases separated the two germline ends. The CDR3 DNA reads as TGCGCCAGCAGCCAAGATCACAGGGCTAGACTGAACACTGAAGCTTTCTTT. Protein: CASSQDHRARLNTEAFF.

This chain uses TRBV5-1 with TRBJ2-7, with D maybe TRBD1 (6 bases). This CDR3 is 16 amino acids long. The germline V gene has CDR1 SGHRS and CDR2 YFSETQ. The V and J ends lost 0 bases and 2 bases respectively, with 15 bases between them. This CDR3 reads CASSLETTGTTYEQYF. The CDR3 region has the DNA TGCGCCAGCAGCTTGGAAACTACAGGGACGACCTACGAGCAGTACTTC.

The chain is built from TRBV28 and TRBJ2-3; D ambiguous. CDR1 is MDHEN and CDR2 is SYDVKM in the germline V gene. This CDR3 has 12 amino acids. V shed 5 bases and J shed 7 bases, with 10 bases lying between them. The CDR3 sequence: CASSLPRYTQYF. DNA of the CDR3: TGTGCCAGCAGTCTCCCACGATATACGCAGTATTTT.

This clone was observed a single time. The chain has TRBV7-8 and TRBJ1-6; D ambiguous. V dropped 4 bases and J dropped 7 bases, with 11 bases sitting between them. The CDR3 spans 14 residues. Germline CDR1 is SGHVS and CDR2 is FQNEAQ. The CDR3 DNA reads TGTGCCAGCAGCTATGCGGAGAGGAATTCACCCCTCCACTTT. This encodes CASSYAERNSPLHF.

The rearrangement links TRBV7-2 to TRBJ1-6; no reliable D call. V was pared by 5 bases and J by 6 bases, with 14 bases between. CDR1 SGHTA and CDR2 FQGNSA come from the germline V gene. The CDR3 runs to 15 residues. CDR3 nucleotides: TGTGCCAGCAGCCCGGCGGCAGGCAGTAATTCACCCCTCCACTTT. Its protein product is CASSPAAGSNSPLHF.

The V call is TRBV4-1, the J call TRBJ2-1; D possibly corresponds to TRBD1 (6 bases). Germline values: CDR1 MGHRA, CDR2 YSYEKL. V dropped 4 bases and J dropped 0 bases, with 19 bases sitting between them. The CDR3 consists of 18 residues. The CDR3 protein is CASSPQLTGIGSYNEQFF. CDR3 nucleotides: TGCGCCAGCAGCCCTCAACTAACAGGGATCGGCTCCTACAATGAGCAGTTCTTC.

The chain combines TRBV11-2 with TRBJ2-7, with 9 bases identical to TRBD2. CDR1 and CDR2 (germline): SGHAT, FQNNGV. This CDR3 spans 19 amino acids. The V segment lost 1 base and the J segment 0 bases; nucleotides outside the gene matches: 13. The CDR3 coding sequence is TGTGCCAGCAGCTTAGTTCTAGCGGGGACCTACGGCAGCTCCTACGAGCAGTACTTC. It specifies CASSLVLAGTYGSSYEQYF.

The gene calls are TRBV10-3 and TRBJ1-1; 7 nucleotides match TRBD1. V lost 6 bases and J lost 7; bases outside the gene matches: 8. This CDR3 contains 13 residues. Germline V gene sequence: CDR1 ENHRY, CDR2 SYGVKD. The CDR3 DNA reads TGTGCCATCAGCGGACAGGTGGGGGATGAAGCTTTCTTT. Its translation is CAISGQVGDEAFF.

The gene calls are TRBV18 and TRBJ1-5; D unresolved. V was shortened by 2 bases and J by 5 bases, with 7 bases between the two germline ends. The CDR3 spans 13 residues. Germline V lookup: CDR1 KGHSH, CDR2 LQKENI. CDR3 DNA: TGTGCCAGCTCACCAACAGCTTATCAGCCCCAGCATTTT. Residues: CASSPTAYQPQHF.